This TCR beta chain is drawn from a study of blood T cell repertoires in COVID-19. Source study methods: Quantification of nucleated cells was approximated via reference gene primer amplification. Using immunoSEQ multiplex PCR, the repertoire was profiled, and TCRdb retains in-frame clones only, with some absent. D and trimming come from the DNA, and the V and J calls and clone size come from that table. The table includes 150,000 to 200,000 clones, approximately 79% detected once. Looked up from germline, CDR1 is SEHNR and CDR2 is FQNEAQ (reference sequence). Trimming pared 2 bases from V and 7 bases from J, leaving 10 bases between. This CDR3 has 13 amino acids.

J is TRBJ2-3 and V is TRBV7-9, with D unresolved. Material: peripheral blood. The TCR was taken from a man between 60 and 70 years old with active or convalescent COVID-19. The CDR3 region is CASSLNQFYTQYF. The CDR3 coding sequence is TGTGCCAGCAGCTTAAACCAGTTTTATACGCAGTATTTT.